These T cell receptor beta chains were read from a single sample in a study of graft-versus-host responses after intestinal transplantation. This table comes from immunoSEQ multiplex PCR, and its TCRdb copy is limited to in-frame clones, with some not included. The table lists 40,000 or so clones, 93% of them singletons. What these receptors recognize is not known. Sample: unstimulated CD8+ T cells sorted from spleen or lymph node cells, taken before transplant. The receptors come from a human donor who was the organ donor for an intestinal transplant. CDR3s include the opening cysteine and the closing phenylalanine or tryptophan. Each record gives: J gene, V gene, clone size, D gene, CDR3 protein, CDR3 DNA. The D gene is left open where the match is weak. The size field is filled for only some rows; it gives once, few, many or a size class.

TRBJ1-1 | TRBV29-1 | - | - | CSVAGGLGNTEAFF | TGCAGCGTTGCCGGGGGGCTAGGGAACACTGAAGCTTTCTTT
TRBJ2-5 | TRBV9 | - | TRBD2 | CASSASGTQETQYF | TGTGCCAGCAGCGCTAGCGGGACACAAGAGACCCAGTACTTC
TRBJ2-7 | TRBV4-3 | - | - | CASSQVWGDRYEQYF | TGCGCCAGCAGCCAAGTTTGGGGTGACAGATACGAGCAGTACTTC
TRBJ2-1 | TRBV11-1 | - | TRBD2 | CASSWTSGSNEQFF | TGTGCCAGCAGCTGGACTAGCGGGAGCAATGAGCAGTTCTTC
TRBJ2-1 | TRBV9 | - | - | CASSVGDLGGDEQFF | TGTGCCAGCAGCGTAGGGGACTTAGGGGGGGATGAGCAGTTCTTC
TRBJ2-2 | TRBV5-5 | - | - | CASSLYGGTGELFF | TGTGCCAGCAGCTTGTATGGCGGGACCGGGGAGCTGTTTTTT
TRBJ2-7 | TRBV9 | - | - | CASSVGGTTTYEQYF | TGTGCCAGCAGCGTGGGGGGGACAACCACCTACGAGCAGTACTTC
TRBJ2-3 | TRBV29-1 | - | - | CSVEDKTSTDTQYF | TGCAGCGTTGAAGATAAGACTAGCACAGATACGCAGTATTTT
TRBJ2-3 | TRBV27 | few | TRBD2 | CASRVAGAPTDTQYF | TGTGCCAGCAGAGTAGCGGGAGCCCCCACAGATACGCAGTATTTT
TRBJ2-5 | TRBV15 | - | TRBD2 | CATSRDPSGRAGQETQYF | TGTGCCACCAGCAGAGATCCCAGCGGGAGGGCCGGGCAAGAGACCCAGTACTTC
TRBJ2-1 | TRBV28 | - | - | CASSLWPNEQFF | TGTGCCAGCAGCCTATGGCCAAATGAGCAGTTCTTC
TRBJ1-5 | TRBV4-2 | - | - | CASSQDRNQPQHF | TGTGCCAGCAGCCAAGACCGCAATCAGCCCCAGCATTTT
TRBJ2-1 | TRBV23-1 | - | - | CASSQSGGPLYNEQFF | TGCGCCAGCAGTCAATCTGGGGGACCTCTCTACAATGAGCAGTTCTTC
TRBJ2-1 | TRBV7-9 | - | - | CASSFWVGYNEQFF | TGTGCCAGCAGCTTCTGGGTTGGCTACAATGAGCAGTTCTTC
TRBJ1-6 | TRBV5-1 | - | TRBD1 | CASSLLGQGAYNSPLHF | TGCGCCAGCAGCTTGCTCGGACAGGGGGCCTATAATTCACCCCTCCACTTT
TRBJ2-2 | TRBV6-4 | once | TRBD2 | CASKKSGSRAGELFF | TGTGCCAGCAAAAAGAGCGGGAGCCGGGCCGGGGAGCTGTTTTTT
TRBJ1-5 | TRBV27 | - | TRBD1 | CASSPGTDNQPQHF | TGTGCCAGCAGTCCCGGGACAGACAATCAGCCCCAGCATTTT
TRBJ1-5 | TRBV6-1 | - | TRBD1 | CASRGQGAYQPQHF | TGTGCCAGCAGGGGACAGGGGGCGTATCAGCCCCAGCATTTT
TRBJ2-3 | TRBV14 | - | TRBD2 | CASSQIAGVADTQYF | TGTGCCAGCAGCCAGATAGCGGGAGTTGCAGATACGCAGTATTTT
TRBJ2-6 | TRBV7-3 | - | - | CASSLTGPTSYSGANVLTF | TGTGCCAGCAGCTTAACGGGACCGACCTCCTACTCTGGGGCCAACGTCCTGACTTTC
TRBJ2-7 | TRBV7-6 | once | - | CASSLEFSSYEQYF | TGTGCCAGCAGCTTAGAGTTTAGCTCCTACGAGCAGTACTTC
TRBJ1-1 | TRBV12-5 | - | TRBD1 | CASGLDREITEAFF | TGTGCTAGTGGTTTAGACAGGGAGATCACTGAAGCTTTCTTT
TRBJ1-1 | TRBV10-3 | - | - | CAISEGATEAFF | TGTGCCATCAGTGAGGGGGCCACTGAAGCTTTCTTT
TRBJ1-1 | TRBV4-1 | - | - | CASSQESGVGTEAFF | TGCGCCAGCAGCCAGGAATCAGGGGTAGGCACTGAAGCTTTCTTT
TRBJ2-7 | TRBV4-3 | once | - | CASSQEEVSYEQYF | TGCGCCAGCAGCCAAGAGGAGGTTTCCTACGAGCAGTACTTC
TRBJ2-7 | TRBV15 | - | - | CATSRIPQGPYEQYF | TGTGCCACCAGCAGGATACCACAGGGCCCCTACGAGCAGTACTTC
TRBJ2-1 | TRBV5-4 | - | TRBD2 | CASSPPHSGSKNEQFF | TGTGCCAGCAGCCCCCCCCATAGCGGGAGTAAAAATGAGCAGTTCTTC
TRBJ1-1 | TRBV28 | - | - | CASSFSQKGTEAFF | TGTGCCAGCAGTTTTTCCCAGAAGGGCACTGAAGCTTTCTTT
TRBJ2-7 | TRBV2 | - | TRBD2 | CASSEVGRSGSHEQYF | TGTGCCAGCAGTGAGGTCGGACGGAGCGGGAGCCACGAGCAGTACTTC